The 18 T cell receptor beta chains listed next were all sequenced from one sample in a study of blood T cell repertoires in COVID-19. Here immunoSEQ multiplex PCR was the method, and the copy in TCRdb shows in-frame clones only, minus some. The sample consists of under 300,000 clones, roughly 85% of them appearing once. Sequenced sample: PBMCs or T cells enriched from blood (not recorded which). The receptors shown here come from a woman aged 50 to 60 who had been exposed to COVID-19.

The chain links TRBV4-1 to TRBJ1-1, with TRBD1 matching over 7 bases. CDR3 length: 15 amino acids. V shed 2 bases and J 2 bases; nucleotides not matched to a gene: 5. CDR1 is MGHRA and CDR2 is YSYEKL in the germline V gene. CDR3 DNA: TGCGCCAGCAGCCAAAGGGGACAGTTAAACACTGAAGCTTTCTTT. Residues: CASSQRGQLNTEAFF.

This clone has only one observation. This chain links TRBV6-5 with TRBJ2-7; 9 positions match TRBD1. The V gene's germline CDR1 is MNHEY and CDR2 SVGAGI. The CDR3 length is 15 residues. J lost 5 bases, V lost 7 bases, and 12 bases had no gene match. DNA of the CDR3: TGTGCCAGCACCTCGCCCGGACAGGGGCACCACGAGCAGTACTTC. This sequence encodes CASTSPGQGHHEQYF.

The chain is built from TRBV11-1 and TRBJ2-7, with D hard to call. V gave up 5 bases and J gave up 4 bases, with 15 bases separating them. The germline V gene encodes CDR1 SGHAT and CDR2 FQDESV (reference sequence). The CDR3 totals 14 residues. DNA for the CDR3: TGTGCCAGCAGCCCCACTTCCCTCTTTTACGAGCAGTACTTC. It specifies CASSPTSLFYEQYF.

This clone was observed a single time. CDR3 in DNA: TGCGCCAGCAGCTTGCTGTCACAGGGGAGGCGAGAAGCTTTCTTT. It codes for CASSLLSQGRREAFF. This sequence joins TRBV5-1 and TRBJ1-1, with 7 positions matching TRBD1. Germline assignment: CDR1 SGHRS and CDR2 YFSETQ. The V gene end was trimmed by 1 base and the J gene end by 8 bases; junction bases not matched to a gene: 11. The length of the CDR3 is 15 residues.

CDR3 coding DNA: TGTGCCAGCAGTACCGGGCGGGGGGCCTTTTACGAGCAGTACTTC. This gives the protein CASSTGRGAFYEQYF. V usage is TRBV6-5 and J usage is TRBJ2-7; 8 bases fit TRBD2. In germline, CDR1 is MNHEY, CDR2 SVGAGI. Trimming took 5 bases from V and 4 from J; bases not matched to a gene: 10. This CDR3 region has 15 residues.

The genes are TRBV5-1 and TRBJ2-7; maybe TRBD2 (7 bases). V lost 2 bases and J 2 bases, leaving 11 bases between the germline ends. Per germline, CDR1 SGHRS and CDR2 YFSETQ. The CDR3 runs 14 residues. The CDR3, as DNA: TGCGCCAGCAGCTTACAGGGAGGGACCTACGAGCAGTACTTC. This codes for CASSLQGGTYEQYF.

The V call is TRBV11-2, the J call TRBJ2-1, with TRBD1 identical over 8 bases. This CDR3 is built from 17 residues. After removal of 1 base from V and 1 base from J, the junction contained 6 bases not matched to a gene. Per the germline V gene, CDR1 is SGHAT and CDR2 is FQNNGV. CDR3 sequence (DNA): TGTGCCAGCAGCTTAGTACAGGGGGTCAGGTCCTACAATGAGCAGTTCTTC. Its translation is CASSLVQGVRSYNEQFF. Combining the CDR3 with reference TRBV11-2 and TRBJ2-1 gives the whole variable domain EAGVAQSPRYKIIEKRQSVAFWCNPISGHATLYWYQQILGQGPKLLIQFQNNGVVDDSQLPKDRFSAERLKGVDSTLKIQPAKLEDSAVYLCASSLVQGVRSYNEQFFGPGTRLTVL.

The gene calls are TRBV19 and TRBJ1-4; no definite D call. V lost 3 bases, J lost 5 bases, and 13 bases lay in between. The CDR3 length is 15 residues. Germline CDR1 and CDR2: LNHDA and SQIVND (reference sequence). The DNA for the CDR3 is TGTGCCAGTAGTATCCCCCGGGATCCGAATGAAAAACTGTTTTTT. Its translation is CASSIPRDPNEKLFF.

The chain uses TRBV27 and TRBJ2-2; D is unresolved. CDR3 length: 13 amino acids. V gave up 6 bases and J gave up 5 bases, with 10 bases separating them. Germline CDR1 and CDR2: MNHEY and SMNVEV (reference sequence). The CDR3 protein is CASRLTLTGELFF. Written as DNA, the CDR3 is TGTGCCAGCAGGCTAACCCTTACCGGGGAGCTGTTTTTT.

This chain uses TRBV3-1 (or the pseudogene TRBV3-2) with TRBJ1-3; no definite D call. CDR3 length: 16 residues. The V end lost 4 bases, the J end lost 0 bases, and 13 bases lay between the germline ends. The germline V gene encodes CDR1 LGHDT and CDR2 YNNKEL (reference sequence). Written as DNA, the CDR3 is TGTGCCAGCAGCCGCTACTCAACCCGCTCTGGAAACACCATATATTTT. Amino acid sequence: CASSRYSTRSGNTIYF.

The V gene is TRBV6-5, the J gene TRBJ1-2; 9 bases are shared with TRBD1. V trimming: 6 bases; J trimming: 7 bases; junction bases outside the gene matches: 9. The CDR3 is made up of 14 amino acids. CDR1 is MNHEY and CDR2 is SVGAGI in the germline V gene. CDR3 bases: TGTGCCAGCAGCCCGGAAGGGACAGGGCGTGGCTACACCTTC. Translating it yields CASSPEGTGRGYTF.

This clone was counted between two and nine times. This chain uses TRBV6-2 or TRBV6-3 with TRBJ1-2; the D is unclear. The CDR3 covers 12 residues. The germline V gene has CDR1 MNHEY and CDR2 SVGEGT. The V gene lost 5 bases and the J gene lost 4 bases, with 8 bases spanning the gap. The CDR3: CASSNGAYGYTF. The CDR3, as DNA: TGTGCCAGCAGTAACGGTGCCTATGGCTACACCTTC.

The chain joins TRBV5-1 to TRBJ2-6, with D perhaps matching TRBD1 (8 bases). There are 18 residues in the CDR3. Trimming shortened V by 4 bases and J by 1 base, and 18 bases separated the two germline ends. Germline-derived CDR1 and CDR2 are SGHRS and YFSETQ. The DNA of the CDR3 is TGCGCCAGCAGCCCCGGGGGGCAGGGGGCTTCTGGGGCCAACGTCCTGACTTTC. Its translation is CASSPGGQGASGANVLTF.

The J gene is TRBJ2-7, the V gene TRBV10-3; D unclear. The ends were cut back, 3 bases at V and 2 bases at J, with 17 bases in the middle. The CDR3 runs 16 residues. Germline loops: CDR1 ENHRY, CDR2 SYGVKD. CDR3 region: CAISEPAGRRPYEQYF. In nucleotides, the CDR3 is TGTGCCATCAGTGAACCGGCAGGCCGAAGACCCTACGAGCAGTACTTC.

This chain connects TRBV10-3 to TRBJ2-3; 8 positions match TRBD2. This CDR3 has 13 residues. Looked up from germline, CDR1 is ENHRY and CDR2 is SYGVKD. The J segment lost 6 bases and the V segment lost 7 bases, leaving 6 bases of the junction unmatched. DNA of the CDR3: TGTGCCATCAATGTAGCGGGGTCTGATACGCAGTATTTT. The encoded protein is CAINVAGSDTQYF.

CDR3 sequence (DNA): TGTGCCAGCAGGCCAACTCCCAGGGGGACTCTGAACACTGAAGCTTTCTTT. It translates to CASRPTPRGTLNTEAFF. V usage is TRBV11-2 and J usage is TRBJ1-1, with 7 bases that match TRBD1. CDR1 and CDR2 from the germline V gene are SGHAT and FQNNGV. V gave up 6 bases and J gave up 0 bases; unmatched junction bases: 13. The CDR3 is made up of 17 amino acids.

This chain connects TRBV5-8 to TRBJ1-1; 7 bases map to TRBD1. This CDR3 region has 15 residues. Germline lookup yields CDR1 SGHTS and CDR2 YDEGEE. Losses at the gene ends were 2 bases for V and 4 bases for J; bases not matched to a gene: 8. CDR3 loop: CASSLRDRRGTEAFF. Written as DNA, the CDR3 is TGTGCCAGCAGCTTAAGGGACAGAAGGGGCACTGAAGCTTTCTTT.

This clone was detected a few times. The V gene is TRBV28, the J gene TRBJ1-1; 9 bases agree with TRBD1. The CDR3 consists of 15 residues. Germline assignment: CDR1 MDHEN and CDR2 SYDVKM. V trimming: 8 bases; J trimming: 5 bases; junction bases outside the gene matches: 12. Here the CDR3 reads CASLVSGTGKTEAFF. DNA of the CDR3: TGTGCCAGCCTCGTAAGCGGGACAGGGAAAACTGAAGCTTTCTTT.